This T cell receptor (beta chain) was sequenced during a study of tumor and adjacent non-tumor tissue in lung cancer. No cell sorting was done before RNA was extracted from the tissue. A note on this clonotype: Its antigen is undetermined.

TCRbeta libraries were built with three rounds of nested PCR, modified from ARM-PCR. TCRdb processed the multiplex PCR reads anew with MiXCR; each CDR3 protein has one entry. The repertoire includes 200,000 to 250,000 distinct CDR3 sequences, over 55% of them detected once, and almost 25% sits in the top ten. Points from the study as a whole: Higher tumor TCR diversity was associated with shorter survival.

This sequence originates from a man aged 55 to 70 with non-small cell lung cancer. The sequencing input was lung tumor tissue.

The CDR3 DNA is TGTGCCAGCCGCCTAGCGGGAGTTGTGACCCAGTACTTC. This codes for CASRLAGVVTQYF. J is TRBJ2-5 and V is TRBV12-3 or TRBV12-4; TRBD2 matches at 10 bases. The V segment lost 8 bases and the J segment 7 bases; nucleotides outside the gene matches: 7. CDR3 length: 13 amino acids.